Listed below are T cell receptor beta chains from one sample, sequenced in a study of preoperative IRX-2 immunotherapy in early breast cancer. Clones were read by immunoSEQ multiplex PCR, and TCRdb kept only the in-frame ones, dropping some. The data hold under 40,000 clones, with around nine tenths observed a single time. Sequenced here: tumor tissue, sampled after IRX-2 immunotherapy. The origin of the receptors is a human donor with breast cancer. The CDR3 runs from the conserved cysteine through the conserved F or W. Fields, in order: clone size, D gene, J gene, V gene, CDR3 protein, CDR3 DNA. The D gene is left open where the match is weak. Clone size appears in some rows only: once, few, many, or a class for an expanded clone.

size: NA
D: NA
J: TRBJ1-1
V: TRBV1
CDR3: CASSQEWGGKNTEAFF
DNA: TGCGCCAGCAGCCAAGAGTGGGGAGGGAAGAACACTGAAGCTTTCTTT

size: NA
D: TRBD2
J: TRBJ2-6
V: TRBV6-8
CDR3: CASSYWAPGGEAGANVLTF
DNA: TGTGCCAGCAGTTATTGGGCCCCGGGAGGTGAGGCTGGGGCCAACGTCCTGACTTTC

size: NA
D: NA
J: TRBJ1-1
V: TRBV11-3
CDR3: CASSLIGRMNTEAFF
DNA: TGTGCCAGCAGCTTAATCGGGCGGATGAACACTGAAGCTTTCTTT

size: NA
D: NA
J: TRBJ1-2
V: TRBV6-8
CDR3: CASSRTVGNYGYTF
DNA: TGTGCCAGCAGTCGGACAGTGGGAAACTATGGCTACACCTTC

size: NA
D: NA
J: TRBJ1-1
V: TRBV11-3
CDR3: CASSSRGGSTEAFF
DNA: TGTGCCAGCAGCTCCAGGGGAGGGAGCACTGAAGCTTTCTTT

size: once
D: NA
J: TRBJ1-2
V: TRBV28
CDR3: CASSYRAAGTYYGYTF
DNA: TGTGCCAGCAGCTACAGGGCGGCAGGGACCTATTATGGCTACACCTTC

size: NA
D: NA
J: TRBJ1-3
V: TRBV11-3
CDR3: CASSSYGSGNTIYF
DNA: TGTGCCAGCAGCTCCTACGGATCGGGAAACACCATATATTTT

size: once
D: TRBD1
J: TRBJ2-3
V: TRBV19
CDR3: CASKQGSGADTQYF
DNA: TGTGCCAGCAAACAGGGGTCGGGCGCAGATACGCAGTATTTT

size: NA
D: NA
J: TRBJ1-1
V: TRBV5-1
CDR3: CASSLEYPHGRYEAFF
DNA: TGCGCCAGCAGCTTGGAGTATCCGCACGGACGATATGAAGCTTTCTTT

size: once
D: TRBD1
J: TRBJ1-5
V: TRBV6-8
CDR3: CASSYWTGGGNQPQHF
DNA: TGTGCCAGCAGTTACTGGACAGGGGGAGGGAATCAGCCCCAGCATTTT

size: NA
D: TRBD2
J: TRBJ2-2
V: TRBV6-8
CDR3: CASSSREGTGELFF
DNA: TGTGCCAGCAGTAGCAGGGAGGGGACCGGGGAGCTGTTTTTT

size: NA
D: TRBD2
J: TRBJ2-7
V: TRBV6-8
CDR3: CASSFSGIYEQYF
DNA: TGTGCCAGCAGTTTTAGCGGGATCTACGAGCAGTACTTC

size: NA
D: NA
J: TRBJ1-1
V: TRBV18
CDR3: CASSPRTSAEAFF
DNA: TGTGCCAGCTCACCACGTACTTCGGCTGAAGCTTTCTTT

size: NA
D: TRBD1
J: TRBJ2-7
V: TRBV12-5
CDR3: CASIYEGQPYEQYF
DNA: TGTGCCAGCATCTATGAGGGACAGCCTTACGAGCAGTACTTC

size: few
D: TRBD1
J: TRBJ1-3
V: TRBV11-3
CDR3: CASSYWTGGSGNTIYF
DNA: TGTGCCAGCAGCTACTGGACAGGGGGCTCTGGAAACACCATATATTTT

size: once
D: NA
J: TRBJ2-5
V: TRBV7-7
CDR3: CASSFTRYSQETQYF
DNA: TGTGCCAGCAGCTTTACTAGATACTCACAAGAGACCCAGTACTTC

size: few
D: NA
J: TRBJ1-5
V: TRBV11-3
CDR3: CASSLAGQDGQPQHF
DNA: TGTGCCAGCAGCTTGGCCGGGCAAGACGGCCAGCCCCAGCATTTT